Reported below is one TCR beta chain. Brentuximab vedotin exposure varied among the patients, all of whom had relapsed after autologous stem cell transplantation. These data are taken from a study of PD-1 blockade in classical Hodgkin lymphoma. Repertoires were generated with immunoSEQ multiplex PCR, while TCRdb's copy carries only in-frame clones and drops some. The sample contains almost 85,000 clones, around nine tenths of which appear only once. CDR1 is MDHEN and CDR2 is SYDVKM in the germline V gene. CDR3 length: 11 residues. Trimming took off 5 bases at V and 5 bases at J, with 7 bases between the two ends.

The sequence derives from a human donor with classical Hodgkin lymphoma. The sequences come from peripheral blood mononuclear cells (PBMCs), collected at baseline. The chain couples TRBV28 to TRBJ2-7; possible D gene TRBD1, 6 bases. The CDR3 bases are TGTGCCAGCAGTCAGGGGAACGAGCAGTACTTC. This encodes CASSQGNEQYF.